This T cell receptor (beta chain) was sequenced for a study of a mutant IDH1 vaccine in newly diagnosed glioma. Overall study context: Sex distribution of treated patients was about 62% male and about 38% female; mean age was about 40 years. Previous care, which was radiotherapy, temozolomide, or both, most often involved both.

The time point was: week 23, last vaccination. A 20-mer mutant IDH1 peptide at 300 ug was injected subcutaneously with topical imiquimod. The study enrolled donors with new WHO grade 3 or 4 IDH1-mutant, ATRX-lost astrocytomas. Regarding this clone: The antigen is unknown.

Method: immunoSEQ multiplex PCR; TCRdb's copy keeps in-frame clones and lacks some. The sample holds tens of thousands of clones, more than 80% seen once. Specimen: PBMCs, collected from a glioma patient whose treatment included an IDH1 peptide vaccine. The clonotype comes from a woman aged 45-59 years with glioma.

CDR3 in DNA: TGTGCCAGCAGTACCCCGAAGATGAACACTGAAGCTTTCTTT. Translating gives CASSTPKMNTEAFF. The V call is TRBV27, the J call TRBJ1-1; D gene unclear. V was cut by 5 bases and J by 0 bases, with 10 bases left in between. Germline lookup yields CDR1 MNHEY and CDR2 SMNVEV (reference sequence). This CDR3 spans 14 amino acids.